A selection of T cell receptor beta chains follows, all from one sample in a study of T cells of healthy individuals. Each CDR3 protein is one row after TCRdb ran MiXCR on the 5' RACE reads. The sample lists 100,000 or so distinct CDR3 sequences; 15% to 20% were seen once. The source is a human donor in good health. Both conserved end residues are part of each CDR3. Fields, in order: V gene, J gene, D gene, clone size, CDR3 DNA, CDR3 protein. The D gene is left open where the match is weak. Clone size is stated in some rows and not others, as once, few, many or a class when expanded.

V: TRBV29-1
J: TRBJ1-1
D: .
size: .
DNA: TGCAGCGTCATCGCCTATGGGGGCTCGGCTGAAGCTTTCTTT
CDR3: CSVIAYGGSAEAFF

V: TRBV7-9
J: TRBJ1-5
D: .
size: .
DNA: TGTGCCAGCAGCTTATCAGGAGCGGGCAATCAGCCCCAGCATTTT
CDR3: CASSLSGAGNQPQHF

V: TRBV6-5
J: TRBJ1-6
D: .
size: .
DNA: TGTGCCAGCAGTAAGCCCGGGGAAAACGCTTCACCCCTCCACTTT
CDR3: CASSKPGENASPLHF

V: TRBV5-1
J: TRBJ2-1
D: .
size: .
DNA: TGCGCCAGCAGGGTAGGGACCGAGGAGAAGTTCTTC
CDR3: CASRVGTEEKFF

V: TRBV28
J: TRBJ1-6
D: .
size: many
DNA: TGTGCCAGCAGTTTATCGGGGGCAGGGAGAAATTCACCCCTCCACTTT
CDR3: CASSLSGAGRNSPLHF

V: TRBV7-2
J: TRBJ2-7
D: .
size: .
DNA: TGTGCCAGCACGCTAATTAGCTCCTACGAGCAGTACTTC
CDR3: CASTLISSYEQYF

V: TRBV5-1
J: TRBJ1-6
D: TRBD1
size: .
DNA: TGCGCCAGCAGCTTGGGGACAGGGGTGGCATCACCCCTCCACTTT
CDR3: CASSLGTGVASPLHF

V: TRBV18
J: TRBJ2-3
D: .
size: .
DNA: TGTGCCAGCTCACCTGACCCCACAGATACGCAGTATTTT
CDR3: CASSPDPTDTQYF

V: TRBV5-1
J: TRBJ2-1
D: .
size: .
DNA: TGCGTCAGCAGCTCGAGACAGACTAACTACAATGAGCAGTTCTTC
CDR3: CVSSSRQTNYNEQFF

V: TRBV7-2
J: TRBJ1-5
D: .
size: few
DNA: TGTGCCAGCAGCCTAGCATCGGGAGGCAATCAGCCCCAGCATTTT
CDR3: CASSLASGGNQPQHF

V: TRBV28
J: TRBJ2-1
D: .
size: many
DNA: TGTGCCAGCAGCCCAGCAGGAATTTTGCAATATGAGCAGTTCTTC
CDR3: CASSPAGILQYEQFF

V: TRBV6-5
J: TRBJ1-2
D: .
size: .
DNA: TGTGCCAGCAGTTACCTGGGCAGGGGATACAACTATGGCTACACCTTC
CDR3: CASSYLGRGYNYGYTF

V: TRBV12-3/TRBV12-4
J: TRBJ2-2
D: .
size: .
DNA: TGTGCCAGCAGTTTTATCGGTGTCGTCGGGGAGCTGTTTTTT
CDR3: CASSFIGVVGELFF

V: TRBV20-1
J: TRBJ2-1
D: TRBD2
size: few
DNA: TGCAGTATACTAGCGGGGGCCTTTATTCGGTACAATGAGCAGTTCTTC
CDR3: CSILAGAFIRYNEQFF

V: TRBV25-1
J: TRBJ1-5
D: TRBD1
size: .
DNA: TGTGCCAGCAGTGGCTCCCGGGACAGGAGAATACAGCCCCAGCATTTT
CDR3: CASSGSRDRRIQPQHF

V: TRBV6-6
J: TRBJ2-7
D: .
size: .
DNA: TGTGCCAGCAGCCCCCAGCCCTCCTACGAGCAGTACTTC
CDR3: CASSPQPSYEQYF

V: TRBV12-3/TRBV12-4
J: TRBJ2-1
D: TRBD1
size: .
DNA: TGTGCCAGCAGTCCGCCCGGGCCAGGGGGCTACAATGAGCAGTTCTTC
CDR3: CASSPPGPGGYNEQFF

V: TRBV4-1
J: TRBJ2-7
D: .
size: many
DNA: TGCGCCAGCAGCCAAGATACTGCTGGCCGCCAGGCCTACGAGCAGTACTTC
CDR3: CASSQDTAGRQAYEQYF

V: TRBV9
J: TRBJ1-1
D: .
size: many
DNA: TGTGCCAGCAGCGTTTTAAGTGATCACACTGAAGCTTTCTTT
CDR3: CASSVLSDHTEAFF

V: TRBV20-1
J: TRBJ2-3
D: TRBD2
size: .
DNA: TGCAGGGCTCTAGCGGGAGCCACAGATACGCAGTATTTT
CDR3: CRALAGATDTQYF

V: TRBV6-2/TRBV6-3
J: TRBJ2-2
D: TRBD1
size: .
DNA: TGTGCCAGCAGCGCCGGGACAGGTGACACCGGGGAGCTGTTTTTT
CDR3: CASSAGTGDTGELFF

V: TRBV6-6
J: TRBJ2-5
D: .
size: .
DNA: TGTGCCAGCAGGAACAGGGGGGGGGAGACCCAGTACTTC
CDR3: CASRNRGGETQYF

V: TRBV20-1
J: TRBJ2-1
D: TRBD2
size: few
DNA: TGCAGTGCTAGAAATCTAGCGGGGGTAACTCTGGGGGAGCAGTTCTTC
CDR3: CSARNLAGVTLGEQFF

V: TRBV3-1
J: TRBJ1-1
D: .
size: .
DNA: TGTGCCAGCAGCCAAGTATTGGGTCTGGCTTTCTTT
CDR3: CASSQVLGLAFF

V: TRBV28
J: TRBJ1-5
D: TRBD1
size: few
DNA: TGTGCCAGCAGTAAGTACCTCTACAGGGGCGAGGGTGACCAGCCCCAGCATTTT
CDR3: CASSKYLYRGEGDQPQHF

V: TRBV29-1
J: TRBJ1-5
D: .
size: once
DNA: TGCAGCGCCAGATTGCCAGGAACAGATCAGCCCCAGCATTTT
CDR3: CSARLPGTDQPQHF

V: TRBV6-6
J: TRBJ1-5
D: TRBD1
size: .
DNA: TGTGCCATCAGTGATCCAGGGGGCCCGGGCAATCAGCCCCAGCATTTT
CDR3: CAISDPGGPGNQPQHF

V: TRBV5-5
J: TRBJ2-1
D: .
size: few
DNA: TGTGCCAGCAGCCATGCACCTACTAGCAATGAGCAGTTCTTC
CDR3: CASSHAPTSNEQFF

V: TRBV29-1
J: TRBJ1-1
D: .
size: few
DNA: TGCAGCGTTACGACTGCGAACACTGAAGCTTTCTTT
CDR3: CSVTTANTEAFF

V: TRBV7-8
J: TRBJ2-7
D: TRBD2
size: .
DNA: TGTGCCAGCAGCTCCCAGCGGGGGAGCTCCTACGAGCAGTACTTC
CDR3: CASSSQRGSSYEQYF

V: TRBV15
J: TRBJ2-4
D: .
size: few
DNA: TGTGCCACCAGCAGAGTACAGGGTTGGGGAAACATTCAGTACTTC
CDR3: CATSRVQGWGNIQYF

V: TRBV15
J: TRBJ2-1
D: TRBD2
size: .
DNA: TGTGCCACCAGCAGATCAGGACTAGCGGGTATTTACAATGAGCAGTTCTTC
CDR3: CATSRSGLAGIYNEQFF

V: TRBV4-3
J: TRBJ1-1
D: TRBD1
size: few
DNA: TGCGCCAGCAGCCAAGAGGTAGGGGGCGGTTTAGGCACTGAAGCTTTCTTT
CDR3: CASSQEVGGGLGTEAFF

V: TRBV6-6
J: TRBJ1-4
D: .
size: .
DNA: TGTGCCAGCAGTTACTCCCTGGGTCAGGGCGGTGAAAAACTGTTTTTT
CDR3: CASSYSLGQGGEKLFF

V: TRBV4-2
J: TRBJ2-7
D: .
size: .
DNA: TGTGCCAGCAGCCAAGGGGCCCCCGGGAGCTACGAGCAGTACTTC
CDR3: CASSQGAPGSYEQYF

V: TRBV29-1
J: TRBJ2-3
D: TRBD2
size: few
DNA: TGCAGCGCGAGGCGGGAGATAGTAGATACGCAGTATTTT
CDR3: CSARREIVDTQYF

V: TRBV6-1
J: TRBJ2-2
D: .
size: .
DNA: TGTGCCAGCAGGACTACACTGCACGCGAACACCGGGGAGCTGTTTTTT
CDR3: CASRTTLHANTGELFF

V: TRBV10-3
J: TRBJ2-3
D: TRBD2
size: .
DNA: TGTGCCATCAGCGACCGCGGGGGGGGAGGTGCAGATACGCAGTATTTT
CDR3: CAISDRGGGGADTQYF

V: TRBV6-6
J: TRBJ1-2
D: .
size: few
DNA: TGTGCCAGCAGCTACGACAGTAACCGTGGCTACACCTTC
CDR3: CASSYDSNRGYTF

V: TRBV11-1
J: TRBJ1-5
D: TRBD1
size: many
DNA: TGTGCCAGCAGCTTGGGGACAGGGGATCAGCCCCAGCATTTT
CDR3: CASSLGTGDQPQHF

V: TRBV12-5
J: TRBJ1-1
D: .
size: .
DNA: TGTGCTAGTGGTTTGGTACTCGGACTTCGGCACACTGAAGCTTTCTTT
CDR3: CASGLVLGLRHTEAFF

V: TRBV4-3
J: TRBJ2-2
D: TRBD1
size: many
DNA: TGCGCCAGCAGCCCTTACCCGACAGGGGGCTCGGGTTTCACCGGGGAGCTGTTTTTT
CDR3: CASSPYPTGGSGFTGELFF

V: TRBV12-3/TRBV12-4
J: TRBJ1-2
D: TRBD1
size: few
DNA: TGTGCCAGCAGTCTAGACCGGACAGGGAGTGGTAACTATGGCTACACCTTC
CDR3: CASSLDRTGSGNYGYTF

V: TRBV3-1
J: TRBJ2-3
D: .
size: many
DNA: TGTGCCAGCAGCCAACAGCGTACAAGCACAGATACGCAGTATTTT
CDR3: CASSQQRTSTDTQYF

V: TRBV10-3
J: TRBJ2-5
D: .
size: .
DNA: TGTGCCATCAGTCCCCACAGGGACGGGGGAGAAGAGACCCAGTACTTC
CDR3: CAISPHRDGGEETQYF

V: TRBV6-4
J: TRBJ2-2
D: TRBD2
size: few
DNA: TGTGCCAGCAGTGACTCGGGGACTAGCACCGGGGAGCTGTTTTTT
CDR3: CASSDSGTSTGELFF

V: TRBV7-3
J: TRBJ2-1
D: TRBD2
size: .
DNA: TGTGCCAGCAGCTTATCCCTAGCGGGCTCCAATGAGCAGTTCTTC
CDR3: CASSLSLAGSNEQFF

V: TRBV20-1
J: TRBJ2-3
D: .
size: .
DNA: TGCAGTGCCCTATGGAGAAGCACAGATACGCAGTATTTT
CDR3: CSALWRSTDTQYF

V: TRBV7-8
J: TRBJ2-3
D: TRBD1
size: .
DNA: TGTGCCAGCAGCCAACAAAGGGACAGTCCGCAGTATTTT
CDR3: CASSQQRDSPQYF

V: TRBV7-2
J: TRBJ1-4
D: .
size: few
DNA: TGTGCCAGCAGCCGGGGTCATAATGAAAAACTGTTTTTT
CDR3: CASSRGHNEKLFF

V: TRBV10-3
J: TRBJ2-7
D: .
size: many
DNA: TGTGCCATCAAGTCACAGGGGGGGGAGTACTTC
CDR3: CAIKSQGGEYF

V: TRBV5-6
J: TRBJ1-1
D: TRBD1
size: many
DNA: TGTGCCAGCAGTAGACAGGGGTCACGGACTGAAGCTTTCTTT
CDR3: CASSRQGSRTEAFF

V: TRBV20-1
J: TRBJ2-1
D: TRBD2
size: many
DNA: TGCAGTGCTAGTTGGGGGGGGATCTACAATGAGCAGTTCTTC
CDR3: CSASWGGIYNEQFF

V: TRBV28
J: TRBJ2-3
D: .
size: .
DNA: TGTGCCAGCACCCAGACTGGGGGGACAGATACGCAGTATTTT
CDR3: CASTQTGGTDTQYF

V: TRBV19
J: TRBJ2-1
D: .
size: many
DNA: TGTGCCAGTTCCATGGGACTCTCCTACAATGAGCAGTTCTTC
CDR3: CASSMGLSYNEQFF

V: TRBV6-5
J: TRBJ1-5
D: TRBD1
size: few
DNA: TGTGCCAGCAGTTACGACAGGGCTCAGCCCCAGCATTTT
CDR3: CASSYDRAQPQHF

V: TRBV12-3/TRBV12-4
J: TRBJ2-1
D: .
size: .
DNA: TGTGCCAGCAGTTTTTCGGGGGACCGGGCCAAGTTCTTC
CDR3: CASSFSGDRAKFF

V: TRBV29-1
J: TRBJ2-7
D: TRBD1
size: .
DNA: TGCAGCGTGGGACAGAGCACCGAGCAGTACTTC
CDR3: CSVGQSTEQYF

V: TRBV12-3/TRBV12-4
J: TRBJ2-2
D: TRBD2
size: many
DNA: TGTGCCAGCAGTTCGACTACACTAGCGGGAGTCCCCAACACCGGGGAGCTGTTTTTT
CDR3: CASSSTTLAGVPNTGELFF